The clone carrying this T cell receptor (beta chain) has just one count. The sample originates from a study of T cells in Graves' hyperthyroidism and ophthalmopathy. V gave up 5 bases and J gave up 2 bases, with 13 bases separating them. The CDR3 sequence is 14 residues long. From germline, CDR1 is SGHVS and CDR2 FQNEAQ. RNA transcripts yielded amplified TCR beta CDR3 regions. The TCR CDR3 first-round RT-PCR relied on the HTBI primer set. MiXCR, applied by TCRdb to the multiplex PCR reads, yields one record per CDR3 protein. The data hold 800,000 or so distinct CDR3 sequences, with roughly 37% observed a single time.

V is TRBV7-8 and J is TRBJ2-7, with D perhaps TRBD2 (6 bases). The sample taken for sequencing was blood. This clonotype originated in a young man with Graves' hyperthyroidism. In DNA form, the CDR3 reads TGTGCCAGCAGCCGCCGGACTAAGCCCTACGAGCAGTACTTC. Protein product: CASSRRTKPYEQYF.